Below are 17 T cell receptor beta chains sequenced from a single sample in a study of post-analysis software for immune sequencing data. Study results and caveats: Patients used about five TRBV segments, including TRBV5-6, TRBV5-1 and TRBV20-1, more often than controls.

The antigens of these receptors remain unknown. The TCR beta cDNA libraries carried unique molecular identifiers. TCRdb reprocessed the PCR reads with MiXCR, giving one entry per CDR3 protein. Here the sample spans some 690,000 distinct CDR3 sequences, around 27% being singletons. The sample consisted of blood. These receptors all stem from a girl between 10 and 17 years old with multiple sclerosis.

The rearrangement joins TRBV29-1 to TRBJ2-5; D is unresolved. Trimming left V 1 base short and J 0 bases short, with 12 bases between. CDR1 SQVTM and CDR2 ANQGSEA come from the germline V gene. The CDR3 spans 15 residues. The CDR3, as DNA: TGCAGCGTTGAAGGAATGGTCGAGTACCAAGAGACCCAGTACTTC. Amino acid sequence: CSVEGMVEYQETQYF.

This clonotype came up a few times. The V call is TRBV3-1, the J call TRBJ2-1; TRBD2 matches at 10 bases. The V gene's germline CDR1 is LGHDT and CDR2 YNNKEL (reference sequence). The CDR3 runs to 15 residues. J gave up 9 bases and V 1 base, and 6 bases lay outside the gene matches. The CDR3 bases are TGTGCCAGCAGCCAAGTCCGGACTAGCGGCACTGAGCAGTTCTTC. Its translation: CASSQVRTSGTEQFF.

This clonotype was recorded a few times. This sequence joins TRBV15 and TRBJ2-3; 10 nucleotides match TRBD2. The CDR3 contains 17 residues. J was trimmed by 1 base and V by 1 base; bases with no gene match: 5. Per the germline V gene, CDR1 is LNHNV and CDR2 is YYDKDF (reference sequence). The DNA for the CDR3 is TGTGCCACCAGCAGAGCCGTAACTAGCGGGGGCACAGATACGCAGTATTTT. Translating gives CATSRAVTSGGTDTQYF.

The chain combines TRBV5-1 with TRBJ2-1, with TRBD1 matching 8 bases. The CDR3 spans 15 residues. Germline V gene data show CDR1 as SGHRS and CDR2 as YFSETQ. V trimming: 4 bases; J trimming: 5 bases; junction bases outside the gene matches: 8. CDR3 coding DNA: TGCGCCAGCAGCCACCACAGGGGGTTCGACAATGAGCAGTTCTTC. Translated: CASSHHRGFDNEQFF.

The chain couples TRBV6-5 to TRBJ1-5, with D uncertain. Trimming removed 11 bases from V and 7 bases from J, with 18 bases in between. This CDR3 is built from 13 residues. Per the germline V gene, CDR1 is MNHEY and CDR2 is SVGAGI. In DNA form, the CDR3 reads TGTGCCGCCTCGCCGGGGATGAGCCAGCCCCAGCATTTT. Its translation: CAASPGMSQPQHF.

This clonotype was observed a handful of times. The rearrangement links TRBV24-1 to TRBJ2-1, with TRBD1 identical over 7 bases. The germline CDR1 and CDR2 sequences are KGHDR and SFDVKD. V was clipped by 4 bases and J by 12 bases; unmatched bases: 11. The CDR3 loop spans 14 amino acids. This CDR3 reads CATSDPDRVGWQFF. The CDR3 DNA sequence: TGTGCCACCAGTGACCCAGACAGGGTTGGGTGGCAGTTCTTC.

This clonotype was observed many times. The V gene is TRBV29-1, the J gene TRBJ1-2; D unresolved. This CDR3 is built from 13 residues. Germline values: CDR1 SQVTM, CDR2 ANQGSEA. Trimming removed 4 bases at V and 3 bases at J, with 12 bases between. The CDR3 DNA reads TGCAGCGTTGTTCCGGGGTGGGACTATGGCTACACCTTC. This codes for CSVVPGWDYGYTF.

This clonotype was seen repeatedly, ten times or more. This chain connects TRBV7-2 to TRBJ1-2, with D perhaps matching TRBD1 (6 bases). Trimming took 1 base from V and 7 from J, leaving 16 bases between them. Germline assignment: CDR1 SGHTA and CDR2 FQGNSA. This CDR3 is built from 15 residues. This CDR3 is CASSLVPGEHSGYTF. The CDR3 region has the DNA TGTGCCAGCAGCTTAGTTCCAGGGGAGCATTCTGGCTACACCTTC.

This rearrangement joins TRBV11-2 to TRBJ2-1, with 9 bases lining up with TRBD2. CDR1 and CDR2 (germline): SGHAT, FQNNGV. Trimming at V came to 7 bases and at J to 10 bases, leaving 8 bases not matched to a gene. This CDR3 has 13 residues. For the CDR3, the DNA is TGTGCCAGCACCAAAAGGGCGGGAGGGGAGCAGTTCTTC. Translated: CASTKRAGGEQFF.

V and J are TRBV7-2 and TRBJ2-2; D might be TRBD2 (5 bases). Germline V gives CDR1 SGHTA, CDR2 FQGNSA. The CDR3 has 15 residues. Trimming left V 2 bases short and J 6 bases short, with 13 bases between. Here the CDR3 DNA reads TGTGCCAGCAGCTTAATCAATAGCGTCGCCGGGGAGCTGTTTTTT. It specifies CASSLINSVAGELFF.

The chain links TRBV2 to TRBJ2-1; TRBD1 agrees at 8 bases. This CDR3 spans 15 amino acids. The germline CDR1 and CDR2 sequences are SNHLY and FYNNEI. J lost 1 base, V lost 11 bases, and 10 bases had no gene match. CDR3 region: CAGNRDRGSYNEQFF. CDR3 nucleotide sequence: TGTGCCGGCAATAGAGACAGGGGTTCCTACAATGAGCAGTTCTTC. Full variable domain (outside the CDR3, taken from reference TRBV2 and TRBJ2-1): EPEVTQTPSHQVTQMGQEVILRCVPISNHLYFYWYRQILGQKVEFLVSFYNNEISEKSEIFDDQFSVERPDGSNFTLKIRSTKLEDSAMYFCAGNRDRGSYNEQFFGPGTRLTVL.

This clonotype has just a few counts. The chain recombines TRBV3-1 with TRBJ2-1; D unresolved. The CDR3 length is 14 residues. Trimming removed 2 bases at V and 5 bases at J, with 10 bases between. In germline, CDR1 is LGHDT, CDR2 YNNKEL (reference sequence). CDR3 sequence reads: CASSQLSWHNEQFF. CDR3 bases: TGTGCCAGCAGCCAACTTTCCTGGCACAATGAGCAGTTCTTC.

The rearrangement uses TRBV20-1 and TRBJ2-4, with a possible D match to TRBD2 (5 bases). The germline gives CDR1 DFQATT, CDR2 SNEGSKA (reference sequence). V shed 4 bases and J shed 0 bases, with 7 bases lying between them. The CDR3 contains 13 residues. CDR3 nucleotide sequence: TGCAGTGCTACCGGGGTAGCCAAAAACATTCAGTACTTC. Translation: CSATGVAKNIQYF.

The gene calls are TRBV6-1 and TRBJ2-1, with TRBD2 as a possible D gene (6 bases). Trimming left V 3 bases short and J 0 bases short, with 9 bases between. Per germline, CDR1 MNHNS and CDR2 SASEGT. The length of the CDR3 is 15 residues. The CDR3 protein is CASSDERASYNEQFF. CDR3 nucleotides: TGTGCCAGCAGTGACGAGCGGGCCTCCTACAATGAGCAGTTCTTC.

This clonotype came up a few times. The CDR3 bases are TGTGCCAGCAGTACCTACATTGACCTGAACAAGCAGTACTTC. Residues: CASSTYIDLNKQYF. The J gene is TRBJ2-5, the V gene TRBV12-3 or TRBV12-4; D ambiguous. This CDR3 spans 14 amino acids. Trimming left V 5 bases short and J 11 bases short, with 21 bases between.

This clonotype appeared many times. CDR3 protein: CASSYGGDEQFF. The CDR3 DNA sequence: TGTGCCAGCAGCTACGGGGGAGATGAGCAGTTCTTC. V is TRBV7-9 and J is TRBJ2-1; possibly TRBD2 for D (6 bases). CDR1 and CDR2 from the germline V gene are SEHNR and FQNEAQ (reference sequence). The CDR3 is 12 residues long. Trimming took 4 bases from V and 8 from J, leaving 9 bases between them.

The V gene is TRBV6-6, the J gene TRBJ1-1; D uncertain. The V and J ends lost 6 bases and 1 base respectively, with 12 bases between them. This CDR3 spans 14 amino acids. Germline lookup yields CDR1 MNHNY and CDR2 SVGAGI (reference sequence). The CDR3 loop is CASSFGMGNTEAFF. The CDR3 DNA sequence: TGTGCCAGCAGCTTCGGGATGGGGAACACTGAAGCTTTCTTT.